The rows below give T cell receptor beta chains drawn from one sample of a study of T cells in Graves' hyperthyroidism and ophthalmopathy. One entry per CDR3 protein results from TCRdb running MiXCR on the multiplex PCR reads. The repertoire holds roughly 420,000 distinct CDR3 sequences, around 16% seen once, with over 7.5% in the top ten. Sequenced sample: blood. These receptors originate from a young woman with Graves' hyperthyroidism. Each CDR3 is given with its conserved first and last residue. D genes are given only for firm matches. Clone size is not always given. Where it is, it says once, few, many or a class for expanded clones.

D	V	size	J	CDR3	DNA
.	TRBV7-8	many	TRBJ1-1	CASSPAAQLAFF	TGTGCCAGCAGCCCAGCGGCCCAGCTAGCTTTCTTT
TRBD2	TRBV6-2/TRBV6-3	.	TRBJ2-2	CASSTILREGLGYTGELFF	TGTGCCAGCAGTACTATACTAAGGGAGGGACTAGGGTACACCGGGGAGCTGTTTTTT
TRBD1	TRBV20-1	.	TRBJ1-4	CSARETRTGVRGKLFF	TGCAGTGCTAGAGAAACGAGGACAGGGGTGCGGGGAAAACTGTTTTTT
.	TRBV10-3	.	TRBJ2-2	CAISEFGAGELFF	TGTGCCATCAGTGAGTTCGGTGCTGGGGAGCTGTTTTTT
TRBD1	TRBV10-3	many	TRBJ2-7	CAISSGGTAGKAYEQYF	TGTGCCATCAGTTCAGGGGGCACGGCGGGAAAGGCTTACGAGCAGTACTTC
TRBD1	TRBV19	many	TRBJ2-7	CASTSSGGGEQYF	TGTGCCAGTACCTCATCAGGGGGCGGGGAGCAGTACTTC
TRBD1	TRBV12-3/TRBV12-4	many	TRBJ2-1	CASTDRVLNEQFF	TGTGCCAGCACCGACAGGGTTCTCAATGAGCAGTTCTTC
TRBD1	TRBV28	many	TRBJ1-2	CASTPRLRDRYGYTF	TGTGCCAGCACCCCGCGCCTTAGGGACAGATATGGCTACACCTTC
.	TRBV3-1	many	TRBJ2-7	CASSQVTGSEGVGEQYF	TGTGCCAGCAGCCAAGTCACCGGGTCGGAGGGGGTCGGCGAGCAGTACTTC
.	TRBV30	many	TRBJ1-2	CAWSFGNSYGYTF	TGTGCCTGGAGTTTTGGGAATTCCTATGGCTACACCTTC
TRBD1	TRBV4-1	many	TRBJ1-2	CASSQARDRVYGYTF	TGCGCCAGCAGCCAGGCTAGGGACAGGGTTTATGGCTACACCTTC
TRBD1	TRBV25-1	few	TRBJ2-5	CASSAWTGGETQYF	TGTGCCAGCAGTGCGTGGACAGGGGGGGAGACCCAGTACTTC
TRBD1	TRBV4-1	many	TRBJ1-6	CASSQAGTGDYNSPLHF	TGCGCCAGCAGCCAAGCAGGGACAGGGGACTATAATTCACCCCTCCACTTT
.	TRBV12-3/TRBV12-4	many	TRBJ2-2	CASTYPGGSNTGELFF	TGTGCCAGCACCTACCCTGGAGGATCGAACACCGGGGAGCTGTTTTTT
.	TRBV28	.	TRBJ1-1	CASSFRSSSPEAFF	TGTGCCAGCAGTTTTCGCTCCAGTAGCCCTGAAGCTTTCTTT
TRBD2	TRBV11-3	many	TRBJ2-1	CASSTRSGKDEQFF	TGTGCCAGCAGCACGAGAAGCGGGAAGGATGAGCAGTTCTTC
TRBD1	TRBV6-1	few	TRBJ1-5	CASSPTDRVNQPQHF	TGTGCCAGCAGTCCCACGGACAGGGTCAATCAGCCCCAGCATTTT
.	TRBV5-6	.	TRBJ2-7	CASSPTDPYEQYF	TGTGCCAGCAGCCCGACGGACCCCTACGAGCAGTACTTC
TRBD2	TRBV3-1	few	TRBJ2-2	CASSQDSGRASGELFF	TGTGCCAGCAGCCAAGATAGCGGGAGGGCCTCCGGGGAGCTGTTTTTT
.	TRBV20-1	many	TRBJ2-1	CSATPRDLAYNEQFF	TGCAGTGCTACGCCCCGGGACTTAGCCTACAATGAGCAGTTCTTC
.	TRBV7-2	many	TRBJ2-5	CASRPLRGTVETQYF	TGTGCCAGCAGGCCTTTAAGGGGGACGGTGGAGACCCAGTACTTC
TRBD2	TRBV27	many	TRBJ2-7	CASSLSWDPSSGGAGEQYF	TGTGCCAGCAGTTTATCATGGGATCCTTCTAGCGGGGGGGCTGGGGAGCAGTACTTC